Sequencing of this T cell receptor beta chain was carried out in a study of blood T cell repertoires in COVID-19. Study in general: In each case, the material was cDNA or gDNA derived from T cells, B-cell-depleted T cells, or PBMCs.

Followed longitudinally, the Seattle patients had been enrolled during active infection. Profiled with immunoSEQ multiplex PCR; TCRdb holds only in-frame clones, not every one. The sample includes 200,000 or so clones, more than 75% of them seen just once. V was pared by 4 bases and J by 9 bases, with 22 bases of the junction left unmatched. Looked up from germline, CDR1 is MNHEY and CDR2 is SMNVEV (reference sequence). The CDR3 totals 19 residues. The sequence derives from a person between 70 and 80 years old with COVID-19, enrolled during active disease. What was sequenced was peripheral blood. The rearrangement joins TRBV27 to TRBJ2-2; 8 bases align to TRBD2. The DNA for the CDR3 is TGTGCCAGCAGTTCCCCGGCCCCGGTAGCGGGGATTAATACTTGGGAGCTGTTTTTT. Protein product: CASSSPAPVAGINTWELFF.